The rows below give T cell receptor beta chains drawn from one sample of a study of blood T cell repertoires in COVID-19. Sequenced by immunoSEQ multiplex PCR; TCRdb stores in-frame clones only, minus some. This repertoire shows approximately 300,000 clones, 83% found once; its top ten account for approximately 1.1%. The specimen was peripheral blood. The receptors derive from a woman aged 45-65 years with acute or convalescent COVID-19. Both conserved end residues are part of each CDR3. The D gene is left open where the match is weak. Clone size is shown for a subset of rows, as once, few, many or a class of expanded clone.

j_gene | d_gene | abundance | v_gene | CDR3nt | CDR3aa
TRBJ2-3 | TRBD2 | - | TRBV3-1/TRBV3-2 | TGTGCCAGCAGCCAAGGAGTAGCGGGGGGCAGGACAGATACGCAGTATTTT | CASSQGVAGGRTDTQYF
TRBJ2-6 | - | few | TRBV7-9 | TGTGCCAGCAGCCCCCTTCTACAGGGATCCTCTGGGGCCAACGTCCTGACTTTC | CASSPLLQGSSGANVLTF
TRBJ2-3 | - | - | TRBV12-3/TRBV12-4 | TGTGCCAGCAGTTTAGGACACACAGATACGCAGTATTTT | CASSLGHTDTQYF
TRBJ1-1 | - | - | TRBV12-3/TRBV12-4 | TGTGCCGCGGGGGATGAAGCTTTCTTT | CAAGDEAFF
TRBJ1-2 | - | - | TRBV30 | TGTGCCTGGAGTGCCCCCGGGACTACCTATGGCTACACCTTC | CAWSAPGTTYGYTF
TRBJ1-2 | - | - | TRBV6-1 | TGTGCCAGCAGTGAAGAAGGGGGATTAGATGGCTACACCTTC | CASSEEGGLDGYTF
TRBJ2-7 | TRBD2 | few | TRBV2 | TGTGCCAGCAGCTTCAGCCTAGCGGGAGAGAAGTACGAGCAGTACTTC | CASSFSLAGEKYEQYF
TRBJ2-6 | - | once | TRBV7-8 | TGTGCCAGCAGCTTAGTCGGCTCTGGGGCCAACGTCCTGACTTTC | CASSLVGSGANVLTF
TRBJ2-3 | TRBD2 | - | TRBV2 | TGTGCCAGCCTCGGACTAGCGGGAGTATTCACAGATACGCAGTATTTT | CASLGLAGVFTDTQYF
TRBJ1-4 | TRBD1 | - | TRBV19 | TGTGCCAGTACCATAACCGGGACAGGGCATGAAAAACTGTTTTTT | CASTITGTGHEKLFF
TRBJ1-1 | TRBD1 | - | TRBV6-2/TRBV6-3 | TGTGCCAGCAGTTACCTCAAGACAGGGGCGGAAGCTTTCTTT | CASSYLKTGAEAFF
TRBJ1-1 | - | - | TRBV4-1 | TGCGCCAGCAGCCAAGATGGGGGGGGCACTGAAGCTTTCTTT | CASSQDGGGTEAFF
TRBJ1-2 | TRBD1 | - | TRBV2 | TGTGCCAGCAGCCGGACAGGGGGCGCAGGCTCTGGCTACACCTTC | CASSRTGGAGSGYTF
TRBJ1-1 | - | - | TRBV7-6 | TGTGCCAGCAGCCCGACCGCAAAATGGGGCAACACTGAAGCTTTCTTT | CASSPTAKWGNTEAFF
TRBJ2-1 | - | - | TRBV9 | TGTGCCAGCGGGGAGGCGGGCAGGATAAATGAGCAGTTCTTC | CASGEAGRINEQFF
TRBJ2-3 | - | - | TRBV5-5 | TGTGCCAGCAGCTCAATGGGGGCCACAGATACGCAGTATTTT | CASSSMGATDTQYF
TRBJ2-5 | - | - | TRBV5-1 | TGCGCCAGCAGCCCCCGACAGGGCAGCGGGGAGACCCAGTACTTC | CASSPRQGSGETQYF
TRBJ1-1 | TRBD1 | - | TRBV6-2/TRBV6-3 | TGTGCCAGCAGTCCCCGACAGGGGAATTGGAACACTGAAGCTTTCTTT | CASSPRQGNWNTEAFF
TRBJ1-6 | - | few | TRBV11-3 | TGTGCCAGCAGCTTAGACCGTTTTTCACCCCTCCACTTT | CASSLDRFSPLHF
TRBJ2-1 | - | - | TRBV5-1 | TGCGCCAGCAGCGGGGACGGGACTTTGAGATACAATGAGCAGTTCTTC | CASSGDGTLRYNEQFF
TRBJ2-1 | TRBD2 | - | TRBV27 | TGTGCCAGCAGTAGCGGGGGGGCCGCCAATGAGCAGTTCTTC | CASSSGGAANEQFF
TRBJ1-4 | - | few | TRBV6-2/TRBV6-3 | TGTGCCAGCAGTTACAACCCTGCGGGAACTAATGAAAAACTGTTTTTT | CASSYNPAGTNEKLFF
TRBJ2-1 | TRBD2 | - | TRBV27 | TGTGCCAGAACTAGCGGGAGGTATGAGCAGTTCTTC | CARTSGRYEQFF
TRBJ1-1 | - | - | TRBV7-8 | TGTGCCAGCAGCTTAGCGCTCAGGGCCAACACTGAAGCTTTCTTT | CASSLALRANTEAFF
TRBJ2-4 | - | - | TRBV14 | TGTGCCAGCAGCCAAGTTGGCAGCAAAAACATTCAGTACTTC | CASSQVGSKNIQYF
TRBJ1-2 | - | - | TRBV27 | TGTGCCAGCAGTTTATCCTGGGGGGGGGTGGAGCATGGCTACACCTTC | CASSLSWGGVEHGYTF
TRBJ2-3 | - | - | TRBV3-1/TRBV3-2 | TGTGCCAGCAGCCAAGCCTATTACACAGATACGCAGTATTTT | CASSQAYYTDTQYF
TRBJ1-2 | - | - | TRBV27 | TGTGCCAGCAGTTTACACGGGAACTATGGCTACACCTTC | CASSLHGNYGYTF
TRBJ1-1 | - | few | TRBV6-6 | TGTGCCAGCAGTTACATCTCAGGACGGGGGTCCACTGAAGCTTTCTTT | CASSYISGRGSTEAFF
TRBJ2-7 | - | - | TRBV6-2/TRBV6-3 | TGTGCCAGCAGCCGACAGGCAGACTACGAGCAGTACTTC | CASSRQADYEQYF
TRBJ1-1 | - | - | TRBV6-5 | TGTGCCAGCAGCAGGATTCAGGGGACTGAAGCTTTCTTT | CASSRIQGTEAFF
TRBJ1-1 | TRBD1 | - | TRBV5-1 | TGCGCCAGCAGCGGGACAGTGAACACTGAAGCTTTCTTT | CASSGTVNTEAFF
TRBJ2-1 | - | - | TRBV24-1 | TGTGCCACCAGTGAGGACACGTACGGAGAGCAGTTCTTC | CATSEDTYGEQFF
TRBJ2-7 | - | - | TRBV9 | TGTGCCAGCAGCCCTCCCGGGACATTACCATACGAGCAGTACTTC | CASSPPGTLPYEQYF
TRBJ1-6 | - | - | TRBV9 | TGTGCCAGCAGCGTAGGGTCAGGGGTGTCACCCCTCCACTTT | CASSVGSGVSPLHF
TRBJ2-1 | TRBD2 | - | TRBV19 | TGTGCCAGTAACTATCTAGCGGGACCTTACAATGAGCAGTTCTTC | CASNYLAGPYNEQFF
TRBJ2-7 | TRBD1 | - | TRBV5-1 | TGCGCCAGCAGCGCAGGGACAGGTCCCCTCTACGAGCAGTACTTC | CASSAGTGPLYEQYF
TRBJ2-2 | TRBD2 | - | TRBV2 | TGTGCCAGCAGGACACTAGCGGGGGTTACCGGGGAGCTGTTTTTT | CASRTLAGVTGELFF
TRBJ2-7 | TRBD2 | - | TRBV27 | TGTGCCAGCAGTTTATCTAGGCTAGCGGTGGCCTACGAGCAGTACTTC | CASSLSRLAVAYEQYF
TRBJ1-5 | - | - | TRBV7-8 | TGTGCCAGCAGCTTAGCCGGGACATTTAATAGCAATCAGCCCCAGCATTTT | CASSLAGTFNSNQPQHF
TRBJ2-3 | TRBD2 | - | TRBV30 | TGTGCCTGGAGAGGCGGGAGGGCCACAGATACGCAGTATTTT | CAWRGGRATDTQYF
TRBJ1-2 | TRBD1 | - | TRBV10-2 | TGCGCCAGCACCAGACAGGGTAGTGGCTACACCTTC | CASTRQGSGYTF
TRBJ1-2 | - | few | TRBV30 | TGTGCCTGCGAGATGGGGGGGAACTATGGCTACACCTTC | CACEMGGNYGYTF
TRBJ2-5 | TRBD2 | - | TRBV7-8 | TGTGCCAGCAGCTTGCTAGCGGGACAAGAGACCCAGTACTTC | CASSLLAGQETQYF
TRBJ1-6 | TRBD1 | few | TRBV27 | TGTGCCAGCAGTTTTCGGCAGGGGGGAAATTCACCCCTCCACTTT | CASSFRQGGNSPLHF
TRBJ2-7 | - | - | TRBV19 | TGTGCCAGTAGTATAGCGGGGAAACCCTACGAGCAGTACTTC | CASSIAGKPYEQYF
TRBJ1-2 | TRBD1 | few | TRBV6-6 | TGTGCCAGCAGTGTTCTCGGGACAGAATATGGCTACACCTTC | CASSVLGTEYGYTF
TRBJ2-3 | - | - | TRBV2 | TGTGCCAGCAGACCTCTCCGGGTGAACACAGATACGCAGTATTTT | CASRPLRVNTDTQYF
TRBJ1-2 | - | - | TRBV30 | TGTGCCTCCTACAGGCGGAGGCAGCGGGGCTCGACGGGCTACACCTTC | CASYRRRQRGSTGYTF